This TCR beta chain was identified in a study of T cells in localized non-small cell lung cancer. Sequencing was performed with immunoSEQ multiplex PCR; in TCRdb, only in-frame clones are kept and a portion is missing. The sample holds approximately 30,000 clones, just over 90% seen once. Sample: peripheral blood, taken before any cancer treatment. The clonotype originates from a female donor of 60 years or more with stage I lung adenocarcinoma.

The CDR3 reads CASRWEGVANYGYTF. In DNA form, the CDR3 reads TGTGCCAGCAGATGGGAGGGGGTGGCTAACTATGGCTACACCTTC. The chain combines TRBV5-8 with TRBJ1-2; D possibly corresponds to TRBD1 (6 bases). V gave up 5 bases and J gave up 0 bases, with 14 bases separating them. This CDR3 spans 15 amino acids. Germline CDR1 SGHTS, CDR2 YDEGEE.